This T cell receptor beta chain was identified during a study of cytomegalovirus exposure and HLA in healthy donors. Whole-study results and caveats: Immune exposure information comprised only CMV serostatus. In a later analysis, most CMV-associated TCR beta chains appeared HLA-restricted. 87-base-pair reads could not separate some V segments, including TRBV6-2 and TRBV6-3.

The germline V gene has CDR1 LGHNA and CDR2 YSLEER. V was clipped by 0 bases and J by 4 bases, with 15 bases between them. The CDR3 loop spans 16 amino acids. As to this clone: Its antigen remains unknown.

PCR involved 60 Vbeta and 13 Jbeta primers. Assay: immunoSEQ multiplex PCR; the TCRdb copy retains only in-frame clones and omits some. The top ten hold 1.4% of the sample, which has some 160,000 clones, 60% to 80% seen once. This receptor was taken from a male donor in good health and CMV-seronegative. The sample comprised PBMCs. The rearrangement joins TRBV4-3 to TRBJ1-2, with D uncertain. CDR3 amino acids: CASSQEVGGRSYGYTF. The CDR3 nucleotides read TGCGCCAGCAGCCAAGAAGTGGGAGGGAGGAGCTATGGCTACACCTTC.